These 24 T cell receptor beta chains originate from one sample sequenced in a study of T cells after yellow fever vaccination. TCRdb called the 5' RACE reads again in MiXCR, with one record for every CDR3 protein. The sample holds over 200,000 distinct CDR3 sequences, 5.5% to 8.5% seen once. The sequencing used CD4+ T cells sorted from PBMCs, collected on the day of the yellow fever booster vaccination. These receptors came from a man younger than 40 who received the YFV17D yellow fever vaccine.

This clonotype was found a few times. The V call is TRBV7-8, the J call TRBJ1-4, with D possibly TRBD1 on 6 matching bases. Germline CDR1 is SGHVS and CDR2 is FQNEAQ. V lost 4 bases, J lost 4 bases, and 13 bases lay in between. This CDR3 has 15 residues. This CDR3 is CASSSSGTNNEKLFF. As DNA, the CDR3 is TGTGCCAGCAGCTCTAGCGGGACAAATAATGAAAAACTGTTTTTT.

This clonotype was seen ten or more times. The V and J genes are TRBV12-5 and TRBJ2-1; tentative D call: TRBD2 (5 bases). This CDR3 is built from 15 residues. Trimming cost V 3 bases and J 3 bases, with 12 bases left between them. Looked up from germline, CDR1 is LGHNT and CDR2 is FRNRAP. The CDR3 spells CASGLGLAHYNEQFF. The CDR3 DNA is TGTGCTAGTGGTTTAGGGCTAGCTCACTACAATGAGCAGTTCTTC.

This clonotype has a count of ten or more. The CDR3 nucleotides are TGTGCCAGCAGCATACAGACCGGGAGCACAGATACGCAGTATTTT. This gives the protein CASSIQTGSTDTQYF. The chain recombines TRBV7-8 with TRBJ2-3; D gene uncertain. Germline lookup yields CDR1 SGHVS and CDR2 FQNEAQ. CDR3 length equals 15 residues. Deletions cut 5 bases from V and 0 bases from J, with 12 bases between.

V usage is TRBV5-4 and J usage is TRBJ2-5; D remains ambiguous. This CDR3 has 12 amino acids. Trimming pared 7 bases from V and 5 bases from J, leaving 12 bases between. The germline gives CDR1 SGHNT, CDR2 YYREEE (reference sequence). The CDR3 here is CASRNGPETQYF. CDR3 nucleotides: TGTGCCAGCCGCAACGGGCCGGAGACCCAGTACTTC.

V is TRBV20-1 and J is TRBJ2-5, with 7 bases matching TRBD2. Germline V gives CDR1 DFQATT, CDR2 SNEGSKA (reference sequence). V shed 4 bases, J shed 3 bases, and the junction held 5 bases outside the gene matches. There are 13 residues in the CDR3. CDR3 sequence: CSANPSGKETQYF. CDR3 DNA sequence: TGCAGTGCTAATCCTAGCGGAAAAGAGACCCAGTACTTC.

The chain uses TRBV29-1 and TRBJ2-1, with 9 bases lining up with TRBD2. V was pared by 7 bases and J by 0 bases, with 10 bases of the junction left unmatched. Germline assignment: CDR1 SQVTM and CDR2 ANQGSEA. CDR3 length: 16 amino acids. CDR3 amino acids: CSETAGGACSYNEQFF. The CDR3 coding sequence is TGCAGCGAAACAGCGGGAGGAGCCTGCTCCTACAATGAGCAGTTCTTC.

This clonotype came up once. This may stem from a read error, because a much larger clone lies one nucleotide away. This rearrangement joins TRBV6-5 to TRBJ2-5, with unresolved D. Deletions cut 6 bases from V and 5 bases from J, with 7 bases between. CDR1 is MNHEY and CDR2 is SVGAGI in the germline V gene. CDR3 length equals 11 residues. CDR3 sequence: CASRYLETQYF. CDR3 DNA sequence: TGTGCCAGCAGATACCTGGAGACCCAGTACTTC.

The table lists this clonotype with a few counts. The chain couples TRBV5-5 to TRBJ2-6, with TRBD1 identical over 9 bases. Trimming at V came to 7 bases and at J to 12 bases, leaving 14 bases not matched to a gene. The CDR3 runs 15 residues. In germline, CDR1 is SGHKS, CDR2 YYEKEE (reference sequence). As DNA, the CDR3 is TGTGCCAGCCTACAGGGGGCCCGATCCCACGGCGTCCTGACTTTC. This encodes CASLQGARSHGVLTF.

This clonotype was seen a few times. V usage is TRBV9 and J usage is TRBJ2-3, with D perhaps matching TRBD1 or TRBD2 (5 bases each). CDR1 and CDR2 from the germline V gene are SGDLS and YYNGEE. V was pared by 5 bases and J by 6 bases, with 10 bases between. The CDR3 covers 12 residues. The DNA for the CDR3 is TGTGCCAGCAGGGGGGTCGGTGATACGCAGTATTTT. Translating gives CASRGVGDTQYF.

This clonotype was observed many times. The V and J genes are TRBV5-1 and TRBJ2-1, with 9 bases that match TRBD2. The J segment lost 3 bases and the V segment lost 4 bases, leaving 8 bases of the junction unmatched. The CDR3 loop spans 16 amino acids. The germline V gene has CDR1 SGHRS and CDR2 YFSETQ. The CDR3 DNA sequence: TGCGCCAGCAGCGAAGCTTCTAGCGGGATCTACAATGAGCAGTTCTTC. The encoded protein is CASSEASSGIYNEQFF. Using reference TRBV5-1 and TRBJ2-1 for the parts outside the CDR3, the full variable domain is KAGVTQTPRYLIKTRGQQVTLSCSPISGHRSVSWYQQTPGQGLQFLFEYFSETQRNKGNFPGRFSGRQFSNSRSEMNVSTLELGDSALYLCASSEASSGIYNEQFFGPGTRLTVL.

This clonotype was detected only a few times. V is TRBV12-3 or TRBV12-4 and J is TRBJ2-7; D uncertain. The CDR3 runs to 12 residues. Trimming removed 1 base from V and 5 bases from J, with 6 bases in between. Written as DNA, the CDR3 is TGTGCCAGCAGTTTAGAGGACCACGAGCAGTACTTC. This codes for CASSLEDHEQYF.

The V gene is TRBV20-1, the J gene TRBJ2-5, with 9 bases identical to TRBD2. The junction had 9 bases not matched to a gene; V was cut back by 3 bases and J by 4 bases. The CDR3 covers 15 residues. The germline V gene has CDR1 DFQATT and CDR2 SNEGSKA (reference sequence). CDR3 amino acids: CSASMTSGNRETQYF. CDR3 sequence (DNA): TGCAGTGCTAGTATGACTAGCGGCAATAGAGAGACCCAGTACTTC.

The J gene is TRBJ2-1, the V gene TRBV7-9; a possible D gene is TRBD2 (5 bases). Between the trimmed V and J ends, which lost 5 bases and 9 bases, there was a span of 14 bases. The germline V gene encodes CDR1 SEHNR and CDR2 FQNEAQ (reference sequence). The CDR3 is made up of 13 amino acids. The CDR3: CASSGGRLGEQFF. CDR3 coding DNA: TGTGCCAGCAGCGGAGGACGGTTGGGTGAGCAGTTCTTC. The full variable domain, with the rest looked up from reference TRBV7-9 and TRBJ2-1, is DTGVSQNPRHKITKRGQNVTFRCDPISEHNRLYWYRQTLGQGPEFLTYFQNEAQLEKSRLLSDRFSAERPKGSFSTLEIQRTEQGDSAMYLCASSGGRLGEQFFGPGTRLTVL.

This clonotype occurred a few times. This rearrangement joins TRBV20-1 to TRBJ2-7, with 9 nucleotides matching TRBD2. V lost 4 bases to trimming and J lost 6 bases; unmatched junction nucleotides: 13. CDR1 is DFQATT, CDR2 SNEGSKA, per germline (reference sequence). The CDR3 consists of 15 residues. DNA of the CDR3: TGCAGTGCTACTAGACGAGGCGGGAGGGTTCTCGAGCAGTACTTC. Translating gives CSATRRGGRVLEQYF.

About this clonotype itself: One end of the junction does not line up with germline, which may come from a read error. The rearrangement uses TRBV7-2 and TRBJ2-1; 11 bases map to TRBD2. The germline CDR1 and CDR2 sequences are SGHTA and FQGNSA. This CDR3 region has 16 residues. CDR3 nucleotide sequence: TGTGCCAGCATCCCGACTAGCGGGGACCCATACATTGAGCAGTTCTTC. Translated, it gives CASIPTSGDPYIEQFF.

This clonotype was seen ten or more times. The V call is TRBV5-1, the J call TRBJ2-3; D is uncertain. V was clipped by 0 bases and J by 4 bases, with 6 bases between them. The CDR3 is made up of 13 amino acids. The germline V gene has CDR1 SGHRS and CDR2 YFSETQ. CDR3 amino acids: CASSLVVPDTQYF. For the CDR3, the DNA is TGCGCCAGCAGCTTGGTAGTTCCAGATACGCAGTATTTT.

J is TRBJ1-2 and V is TRBV7-9; D is undetermined. CDR1 is SEHNR, CDR2 FQNEAQ, per germline (reference sequence). V lost 1 base and J 3 bases, leaving 6 bases between the germline ends. The CDR3 loop spans 13 amino acids. The CDR3 protein is CASSLEAYYGYTF. The CDR3 DNA follows: TGTGCCAGCAGCTTAGAGGCCTACTATGGCTACACCTTC.

This clonotype was recorded at least ten times. The chain is built from TRBV7-2 and TRBJ2-1; D remains unclear. Trimming removed 4 bases at V and 4 bases at J, with 11 bases between. The germline V gene has CDR1 SGHTA and CDR2 FQGNSA. CDR3 length: 14 amino acids. Here the CDR3 DNA reads TGTGCCAGCAGCTCCCCCCCCGCTTACAATGAGCAGTTCTTC. Translated, it gives CASSSPPAYNEQFF.

This clonotype was seen repeatedly, ten times or more. V gene TRBV5-1 combines with J gene TRBJ1-5; D unresolved. Germline V gene sequence: CDR1 SGHRS, CDR2 YFSETQ. Trimming pared 0 bases from V and 3 bases from J, leaving 7 bases between. The CDR3 runs to 14 residues. The CDR3 nucleotides read TGCGCCAGCAGCTTGGAAAGTAACAATCAGCCCCAGCATTTT. This gives the protein CASSLESNNQPQHF.

This clonotype appeared a few times. The chain carries TRBV7-2 and TRBJ2-1; no definite D call. The V gene's germline CDR1 is SGHTA and CDR2 FQGNSA. This CDR3 spans 13 amino acids. V was shortened by 5 bases and J by 9 bases, with 14 bases between the two germline ends. CDR3 bases: TGTGCCAGCAGCGTCAGCGAGCGTGGTGAGCAGTTCTTC. Translated, it gives CASSVSERGEQFF.

This clonotype was recorded at least ten times. J is TRBJ2-5 and V is TRBV2, with D unclear. Trimming took 7 bases from V and 2 from J, leaving 5 bases between them. The germline gives CDR1 SNHLY, CDR2 FYNNEI. The CDR3 sequence is 11 residues long. CDR3 in DNA: TGTGCCAGCACCATACAAGAGACCCAGTACTTC. Translation: CASTIQETQYF. Full variable domain (outside the CDR3, taken from reference TRBV2 and TRBJ2-5): EPEVTQTPSHQVTQMGQEVILRCVPISNHLYFYWYRQILGQKVEFLVSFYNNEISEKSEIFDDQFSVERPDGSNFTLKIRSTKLEDSAMYFCASTIQETQYFGPGTRLLVL.

The CDR3 sequence: CASRPDRGFSPLHF. In DNA, the CDR3 is TGTGCCAGCAGGCCAGACAGGGGCTTTTCACCCCTCCACTTT. The V and J genes are TRBV2 and TRBJ1-6; the match to TRBD1 covers 8 bases. CDR3 length: 14 residues. CDR1 SNHLY and CDR2 FYNNEI come from the germline V gene. V lost 6 bases to trimming and J lost 9 bases; unmatched junction nucleotides: 7. Filled out from reference TRBV2 and TRBJ1-6, the complete variable domain reads EPEVTQTPSHQVTQMGQEVILRCVPISNHLYFYWYRQILGQKVEFLVSFYNNEISEKSEIFDDQFSVERPDGSNFTLKIRSTKLEDSAMYFCASRPDRGFSPLHFGNGTRLTVT.

In its sample, this clonotype was seen many times. The chain couples TRBV12-3 or TRBV12-4 to TRBJ2-1, with 10 bases matching TRBD2. V shed 10 bases, J shed 4 bases, and the junction held 16 bases outside the gene matches. This CDR3 is 17 amino acids long. CDR3 bases: TGTGCCACCCGATCTAGCGGGAGATTCCGGATATACAATGAGCAGTTCTTC. Its protein is CATRSSGRFRIYNEQFF.

This clonotype occurred a few times. The chain is built from TRBV25-1 and TRBJ2-1; D may be TRBD1 (7 bases). This CDR3 is 14 amino acids long. The ends were cut back, 1 base at V and 9 bases at J, with 13 bases in the middle. The germline V gene has CDR1 MGHDK and CDR2 SYGVNS. The CDR3 DNA sequence: TGTGCCAGCAGTGAATCAGGGGGAGGTTCTGAGCAGTTCTTC. It codes for CASSESGGGSEQFF.